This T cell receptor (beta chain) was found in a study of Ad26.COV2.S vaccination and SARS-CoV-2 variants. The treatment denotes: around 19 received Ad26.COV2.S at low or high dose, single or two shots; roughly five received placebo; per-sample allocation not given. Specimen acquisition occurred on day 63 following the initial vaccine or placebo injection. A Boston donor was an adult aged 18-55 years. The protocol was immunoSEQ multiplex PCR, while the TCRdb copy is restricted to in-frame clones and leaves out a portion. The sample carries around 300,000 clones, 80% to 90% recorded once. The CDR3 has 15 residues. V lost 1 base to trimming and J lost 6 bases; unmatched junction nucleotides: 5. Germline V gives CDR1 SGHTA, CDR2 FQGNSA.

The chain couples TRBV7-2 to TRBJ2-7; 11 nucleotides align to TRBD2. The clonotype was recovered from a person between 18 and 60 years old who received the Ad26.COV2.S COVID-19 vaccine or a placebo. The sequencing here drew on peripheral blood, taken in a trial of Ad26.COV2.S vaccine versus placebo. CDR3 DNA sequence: TGTGCCAGCAGCTTAGGGGGCCTAGCGGGAGGCGAGCAGTACTTC. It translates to CASSLGGLAGGEQYF.